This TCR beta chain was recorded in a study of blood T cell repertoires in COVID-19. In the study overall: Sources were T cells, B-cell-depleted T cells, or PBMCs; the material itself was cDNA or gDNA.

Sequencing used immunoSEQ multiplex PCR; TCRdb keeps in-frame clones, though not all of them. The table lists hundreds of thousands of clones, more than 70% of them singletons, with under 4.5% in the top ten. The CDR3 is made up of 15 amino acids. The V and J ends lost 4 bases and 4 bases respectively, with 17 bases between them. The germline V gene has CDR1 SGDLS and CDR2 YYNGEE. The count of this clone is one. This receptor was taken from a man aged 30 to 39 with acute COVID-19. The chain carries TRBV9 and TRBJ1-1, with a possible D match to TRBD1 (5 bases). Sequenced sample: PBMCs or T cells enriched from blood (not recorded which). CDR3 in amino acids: CASSLYETGGTEAFF. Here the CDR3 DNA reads TGTGCCAGCAGCCTTTATGAGACCGGGGGCACTGAAGCTTTCTTT.